The rows below give T cell receptor beta chains drawn from one sample of a study of T-cell memory formation after mild COVID-19. Using its own MiXCR run on the 5' RACE reads, TCRdb lists one record per CDR3 protein. The repertoire consists of roughly 28,000 distinct CDR3 sequences, with approximately 12% occurring once and the leading ten covering about 15%. The sequencing sample was made of PBMCs or a T cell subset sorted from them (not recorded which). These receptors were collected from an adult woman who had mild COVID-19 (a few samples of this study predate the infection). Cell type and time point are not known. Both conserved end residues are part of each CDR3. The order of the fields is CDR3 length, V gene, D gene, clone size, J gene, CDR3 protein, CDR3 DNA. D genes are given only for firm matches. Rows give clone size only sometimes, using once, few, many, or a class for an expanded clone.

length: 17
V: TRBV27
D: TRBD1
size: many
J: TRBJ1-5
CDR3: CASSSGQGGNSNQPQHF
DNA: TGTGCCAGCAGTTCTGGACAGGGGGGTAATAGCAATCAGCCCCAGCATTTT

length: 14
V: TRBV19
D: TRBD1
size: many
J: TRBJ2-1
CDR3: CASTRDSSYNEQFF
DNA: TGTGCCTCAACCCGGGACAGCTCCTACAATGAGCAGTTCTTC

length: 16
V: TRBV4-1
D: TRBD1
size: large
J: TRBJ2-2
CDR3: CASSPSGTGLTGELFF
DNA: TGCGCCAGCAGCCCGTCGGGGACAGGGCTCACCGGGGAGCTGTTTTTT

length: 15
V: TRBV6-5
D: .
size: many
J: TRBJ2-5
CDR3: CASSFRQAYRETQYF
DNA: TGTGCCAGCAGTTTCAGACAGGCGTACAGAGAGACCCAGTACTTC

length: 15
V: TRBV6-5
D: TRBD2
size: many
J: TRBJ2-1
CDR3: CASRKLAGGLNEQFF
DNA: TGTGCCAGCAGGAAGCTAGCGGGAGGGTTAAATGAGCAGTTCTTC

length: 17
V: TRBV30
D: TRBD2
size: .
J: TRBJ2-3
CDR3: CAWSPQWTSGITDTQYF
DNA: TGTGCCTGGAGTCCCCAGTGGACTAGCGGGATCACAGATACGCAGTATTTT

length: 12
V: TRBV19
D: .
size: many
J: TRBJ2-7
CDR3: CASQGREVEQYF
DNA: TGTGCCAGCCAAGGGAGAGAGGTCGAGCAGTACTTC

length: 15
V: TRBV7-9
D: TRBD1
size: medium-sized
J: TRBJ2-7
CDR3: CASSFSPTGSYEQYF
DNA: TGTGCCAGCAGCTTCTCCCCGACAGGGTCCTACGAGCAGTACTTC

length: 16
V: TRBV24-1
D: TRBD1
size: many
J: TRBJ2-2
CDR3: CATSDPGTGGTGELFF
DNA: TGTGCCACCAGTGATCCCGGGACAGGGGGCACCGGGGAGCTGTTTTTT

length: 14
V: TRBV6-5
D: .
size: .
J: TRBJ2-7
CDR3: CASSADSSSYEQYF
DNA: TGTGCCAGCAGTGCGGACAGCAGCTCCTACGAGCAGTACTTC

length: 13
V: TRBV7-9
D: .
size: many
J: TRBJ1-5
CDR3: CASSLASDQPQHF
DNA: TGTGCCAGCAGCTTAGCGTCTGATCAGCCCCAGCATTTT

length: 16
V: TRBV10-3
D: .
size: many
J: TRBJ1-1
CDR3: CAISESNLGGGTEAFF
DNA: TGTGCCATCAGTGAGTCGAATCTGGGGGGAGGAACTGAAGCTTTCTTT

length: 15
V: TRBV6-1
D: .
size: few
J: TRBJ1-2
CDR3: CASSESGRNLRGYTF
DNA: TGTGCCAGCAGTGAATCCGGGCGTAACCTCAGAGGCTACACCTTC

length: 15
V: TRBV24-1
D: TRBD1
size: .
J: TRBJ2-7
CDR3: CATSDPGTGSYEQYF
DNA: TGTGCCACCAGTGACCCCGGGACAGGTTCCTACGAGCAGTACTTC

length: 12
V: TRBV5-3
D: .
size: few
J: TRBJ1-5
CDR3: CARSCPNQPQHF
DNA: TGTGCCAGAAGCTGCCCAAATCAGCCCCAGCATTTT

length: 14
V: TRBV7-9
D: .
size: many
J: TRBJ1-3
CDR3: CASSLTGSGNTIYF
DNA: TGTGCCAGCAGCTTGACAGGCTCTGGAAACACCATATATTTT

length: 15
V: TRBV28
D: TRBD1
size: .
J: TRBJ2-5
CDR3: CASSLHRDRWETQYF
DNA: TGTGCCAGCAGTTTACACCGGGACAGGTGGGAGACCCAGTACTTC

length: 11
V: TRBV7-9
D: .
size: .
J: TRBJ2-5
CDR3: CASNRVETQYF
DNA: TGTGCCAGCAATAGGGTGGAGACCCAGTACTTC

length: 16
V: TRBV29-1
D: TRBD1
size: many
J: TRBJ2-1
CDR3: CSVDQGGTGYVDEQFF
DNA: TGCAGCGTTGATCAGGGCGGGACAGGGTATGTGGATGAGCAGTTCTTC

length: 18
V: TRBV7-3
D: TRBD2
size: many
J: TRBJ2-3
CDR3: CASSLTFSGGGSTDTQYF
DNA: TGTGCCAGCAGCTTAACGTTCAGCGGGGGTGGGAGCACAGATACGCAGTATTTT

length: 14
V: TRBV6-4
D: .
size: many
J: TRBJ2-2
CDR3: CASSSDGNTGELFF
DNA: TGTGCCAGCAGTTCAGACGGGAACACCGGGGAGCTGTTTTTT

length: 15
V: TRBV18
D: TRBD1
size: many
J: TRBJ1-3
CDR3: CASSPPGTDGNTIYF
DNA: TGTGCCAGCTCACCACCGGGGACAGATGGAAACACCATATATTTT

length: 15
V: TRBV30
D: .
size: few
J: TRBJ2-6
CDR3: CAWTRTLSGANVLTF
DNA: TGTGCCTGGACCCGGACTCTTTCTGGGGCCAACGTCCTGACTTTC

length: 13
V: TRBV27
D: .
size: once
J: TRBJ1-1
CDR3: CASSPEWNTEAFF
DNA: TGTGCCAGCAGCCCCGAGTGGAACACTGAAGCTTTCTTT

length: 15
V: TRBV9
D: TRBD2
size: .
J: TRBJ2-7
CDR3: CASSVESGLASEQYF
DNA: TGTGCCAGCAGCGTAGAATCCGGACTAGCGAGCGAGCAGTACTTC

length: 15
V: TRBV6-2/TRBV6-3
D: .
size: many
J: TRBJ2-5
CDR3: CASSQGARVSETQYF
DNA: TGTGCCAGCAGTCAAGGGGCGAGGGTTTCGGAGACCCAGTACTTC

length: 14
V: TRBV12-3/TRBV12-4
D: .
size: many
J: TRBJ2-1
CDR3: CASSLHLGTGEQFF
DNA: TGTGCCAGCAGTCTACACCTAGGTACCGGGGAGCAGTTCTTC

length: 10
V: TRBV2
D: .
size: many
J: TRBJ2-3
CDR3: CASSDHTQYF
DNA: TGTGCCAGCAGCGACCATACGCAGTATTTT

length: 14
V: TRBV18
D: .
size: many
J: TRBJ2-1
CDR3: CASSGGPSYNEQFF
DNA: TGTGCCAGCTCCGGGGGCCCCTCCTACAATGAGCAGTTCTTC

length: 17
V: TRBV19
D: TRBD2
size: few
J: TRBJ2-2
CDR3: CASTPPGRLAGTGELFF
DNA: TGTGCCAGTACTCCACCGGGTCGACTAGCGGGCACCGGGGAGCTGTTTTTT

length: 16
V: TRBV27
D: .
size: many
J: TRBJ1-5
CDR3: CASSMEGTLSNQPQHF
DNA: TGTGCCAGCAGTATGGAGGGGACCCTTAGCAATCAGCCCCAGCATTTT

length: 21
V: TRBV27
D: TRBD2
size: few
J: TRBJ2-1
CDR3: CASSLLPPGVAGVRGHNEQFF
DNA: TGTGCCAGCAGTTTACTCCCACCTGGGGTAGCGGGGGTTCGGGGACACAATGAGCAGTTCTTC

length: 15
V: TRBV7-3
D: TRBD2
size: many
J: TRBJ2-3
CDR3: CASSLHRLAGDTQYF
DNA: TGTGCCAGCAGCTTACATCGACTAGCCGGTGATACGCAGTATTTT

length: 15
V: TRBV5-4
D: TRBD1
size: many
J: TRBJ2-3
CDR3: CASSRDRGVTDTQYF
DNA: TGTGCCAGCAGTCGGGACAGGGGGGTAACAGATACGCAGTATTTT

length: 17
V: TRBV6-6
D: .
size: many
J: TRBJ2-7
CDR3: CASTTQVGAVHKYEQYF
DNA: TGTGCCAGCACTACACAAGTAGGGGCGGTCCATAAATACGAGCAGTACTTC

length: 15
V: TRBV6-5
D: TRBD1
size: many
J: TRBJ1-1
CDR3: CASSEKGQPNTEAFF
DNA: TGTGCCAGCAGTGAAAAGGGACAGCCGAACACTGAAGCTTTCTTT

length: 13
V: TRBV7-9
D: .
size: many
J: TRBJ1-1
CDR3: CASSLDQTSEAFF
DNA: TGTGCCAGCAGCTTAGACCAGACCAGTGAAGCTTTCTTT

length: 16
V: TRBV3-1
D: TRBD1
size: many
J: TRBJ2-2
CDR3: CASSQVTGVRTGELFF
DNA: TGTGCCAGCAGCCAAGTGACAGGGGTTCGCACCGGGGAGCTGTTTTTT

length: 13
V: TRBV7-9
D: .
size: many
J: TRBJ2-1
CDR3: CASSLTDVNEQFF
DNA: TGTGCCAGCAGCTTAACTGACGTCAATGAGCAGTTCTTC

length: 13
V: TRBV7-2
D: TRBD2
size: many
J: TRBJ2-7
CDR3: CASSLVGGRVQYF
DNA: TGTGCCAGCAGCTTAGTTGGCGGGAGGGTACAGTACTTC

length: 13
V: TRBV9
D: .
size: .
J: TRBJ2-7
CDR3: CASSPEPGYEQYF
DNA: TGTGCCAGCAGCCCCGAACCTGGCTACGAGCAGTACTTC

length: 15
V: TRBV11-2
D: TRBD2
size: many
J: TRBJ2-7
CDR3: CASSRTSGKLYEQYF
DNA: TGTGCCAGCAGCCGGACTAGCGGGAAGTTGTACGAGCAGTACTTC

length: 15
V: TRBV18
D: TRBD1
size: many
J: TRBJ2-5
CDR3: CASSPPGQVGETQYF
DNA: TGTGCCAGCTCACCACCGGGACAGGTGGGGGAGACCCAGTACTTC

length: 16
V: TRBV3-1
D: TRBD1
size: many
J: TRBJ2-7
CDR3: CASSQDMSGGLYEQYF
DNA: TGTGCCAGCAGCCAAGATATGTCAGGGGGCTTGTACGAGCAGTACTTC

length: 15
V: TRBV7-8
D: TRBD2
size: .
J: TRBJ2-7
CDR3: CASSYGTSGVYEQYF
DNA: TGTGCCAGCAGCTACGGGACTAGCGGGGTCTACGAGCAGTACTTC

length: 15
V: TRBV4-3
D: TRBD2
size: many
J: TRBJ2-7
CDR3: CASSQEASGNYEQYF
DNA: TGCGCCAGCAGCCAAGAAGCTAGCGGGAACTACGAGCAGTACTTC

length: 19
V: TRBV14
D: TRBD2
size: few
J: TRBJ2-2
CDR3: CASSQDPVLAGQRTGELFF
DNA: TGTGCCAGCAGCCAAGATCCGGTTCTAGCGGGACAGCGGACCGGGGAGCTGTTTTTT

length: 13
V: TRBV9
D: .
size: many
J: TRBJ2-3
CDR3: CASSPGSLDTQYF
DNA: TGTGCCAGCAGCCCCGGATCGCTAGATACGCAGTATTTT

length: 14
V: TRBV6-1
D: .
size: many
J: TRBJ2-2
CDR3: CASRLIQNTGELFF
DNA: TGTGCCAGCAGACTAATACAGAACACCGGGGAGCTGTTTTTT

length: 15
V: TRBV5-1
D: .
size: medium-sized
J: TRBJ2-2
CDR3: CASSLGQTNTGELFF
DNA: TGCGCCAGCAGCTTGGGACAGACGAACACCGGGGAGCTGTTTTTT

length: 13
V: TRBV30
D: TRBD1
size: many
J: TRBJ1-2
CDR3: CAWQGQGFYGYTF
DNA: TGTGCCTGGCAGGGACAGGGTTTCTATGGCTACACCTTC

length: 15
V: TRBV14
D: .
size: many
J: TRBJ2-1
CDR3: CASSQRGSSYNEQFF
DNA: TGTGCCAGCAGCCAACGAGGGTCCAGCTACAATGAGCAGTTCTTC

length: 16
V: TRBV2
D: .
size: many
J: TRBJ2-1
CDR3: CASSEATRVSYNEQFF
DNA: TGTGCCAGCAGTGAAGCGACAAGGGTCTCCTACAATGAGCAGTTCTTC

length: 12
V: TRBV3-1
D: .
size: many
J: TRBJ2-3
CDR3: CASSQRTDTQYF
DNA: TGTGCCAGCAGCCAGCGCACAGATACGCAGTATTTT

length: 15
V: TRBV18
D: .
size: many
J: TRBJ2-3
CDR3: CASSPLAGATDTQYF
DNA: TGTGCCAGCTCACCACTGGCAGGGGCCACAGATACGCAGTATTTT

length: 12
V: TRBV5-4
D: .
size: many
J: TRBJ2-3
CDR3: CASSMGTDTQYF
DNA: TGTGCCAGCAGCATGGGAACAGATACGCAGTATTTT

length: 14
V: TRBV20-1
D: TRBD1
size: .
J: TRBJ2-1
CDR3: CSAPDRGPYNEQFF
DNA: TGCAGTGCACCCGACAGGGGACCCTACAATGAGCAGTTCTTC

length: 16
V: TRBV24-1
D: TRBD1
size: medium-sized
J: TRBJ2-1
CDR3: CATSDLPGQGAGEQFF
DNA: TGTGCCACCAGTGATCTCCCGGGACAGGGGGCTGGAGAGCAGTTCTTC

length: 16
V: TRBV30
D: TRBD2
size: few
J: TRBJ2-1
CDR3: CAWSVLLSGAWNEQFF
DNA: TGTGCCTGGAGTGTACTTTTAAGCGGGGCCTGGAATGAGCAGTTCTTC